This TCR beta chain was observed in a study of CD8 T cells in Susac syndrome. This CDR3 comprises 14 residues. Germline lookup yields CDR1 GTSNPN and CDR2 SVGIG (reference sequence). The ends were cut back, 4 bases at V and 8 bases at J, with 20 bases in the middle. RNA was extracted with the RNeasy kit, and a quantity of about 0.5 to 1 ug was reverse transcribed using random hexamers. The TCR beta CDR3 was amplified by immunoSEQ multiplex PCR across 54 Vbeta, 13 Jbeta. TCRdb re-derived calls from the immunoSEQ multiplex PCR reads in MiXCR, one entry per CDR3 protein. Altogether some 110,000 distinct CDR3 sequences are present, around 94% being singletons, with the ten largest covering under 0.095%.

The sample comprised CD4+ T cells from PBMCs. The V gene is TRBV30, the J gene TRBJ1-2; a weak D match, TRBD1 (6 bases). The source is a human donor in good health. CDR3 loop: CAWTSVGRGQGYTF. DNA of the CDR3: TGTGCCTGGACCTCGGTGGGCCGGGGGCAAGGCTACACCTTC.